This T cell receptor (beta chain) was sequenced for a study of post-analysis software for immune sequencing data. Study as a whole: The study covered relapsing-remitting, secondary progressive and progressive-relapsing courses of multiple sclerosis. Points from the study as a whole: Those with multiple sclerosis, the patient group, showed significantly lower normalized Chao1 diversity than controls. Higher frequency in patients than in controls was seen for about 5 TRBV segments, with TRBV5-6, TRBV5-1 and TRBV20-1 among them.

Every TCR beta cDNA library bore unique molecular identifiers. A few hundred thousand cDNA molecules came from approximately 1 to 10 million T cells. TCRdb reprocessed the PCR reads via MiXCR and lists one record per CDR3 protein. The profile shows some 700,000 distinct CDR3 sequences, approximately 60% of them singletons. A word on this clonotype: Its cognate antigen is unknown.

CDR1 and CDR2 from the germline V gene are MGHRA and YSYEKL. The CDR3 runs 17 residues. The TCR originated in a girl aged 2 to 9 with multiple sclerosis. The chain has TRBV4-1 and TRBJ2-5, with D maybe TRBD1 (6 bases). TRBJ2-7 explains the end of the DNA better; the J call may be wrong. The specimen was blood. CDR3 amino acids: CASSHDLRHSEGGEQYF. The CDR3 nucleotides read TGCGCCAGCAGCCATGACTTGAGGCACTCTGAAGGGGGCGAGCAGTACTTC.